These 30 T cell receptor beta chains came from one sample sequenced in a study of identical twins. TCRdb re-called the 5' RACE reads with MiXCR, one entry per CDR3 protein. This table has roughly 1.6 million distinct CDR3 sequences, about 31% appearing once. The sample was cord blood. The receptor source for this set is a newborn girl in good health.

This clonotype showed up just once. The chain employs TRBV4-1 and TRBJ2-3; unclear D gene. The CDR3 consists of 13 residues. Deletions cut 1 base from V and 6 bases from J, with 8 bases between. Germline loops: CDR1 MGHRA, CDR2 YSYEKL. The CDR3 protein is CASSQVATDTQYF. The CDR3 nucleotides read TGCGCCAGCAGCCAAGTCGCCACGGATACGCAGTATTTT.

Comments on this clonotype: Since the CDR3 does not end with the conserved phenylalanine or tryptophan, this likely comes from a read error. The chain recombines TRBV12-5 with TRBJ2-1; 7 bases match TRBD2. From germline, CDR1 is LGHNT and CDR2 FRNRAP. The CDR3 sequence is 13 residues long. Trimming took 8 bases from V and 1 from J; bases not matched to a gene: 2. Written as DNA, the CDR3 is TGTGCTAGTCGGGGGGTATCCTACAATGAGCAGTTCTTA. The encoded protein is CASRGVSYNEQFL.

The V and J genes are TRBV6-4 and TRBJ1-6; TRBD1 matches at 8 bases. The CDR3 covers 13 residues. V gave up 0 bases and J gave up 14 bases; unmatched junction bases: 3. Germline loops: CDR1 MRHNA, CDR2 SNTAGT. In DNA, the CDR3 is TGTGCCAGCAGTGACTCTGGACAGGGCACCCTCCACTTT. It yields the protein CASSDSGQGTLHF.

The V and J genes are TRBV20-1 and TRBJ2-3; tentative D call: TRBD2 (6 bases). Deletions cut 3 bases from V and 5 bases from J, with 15 bases between. This CDR3 has 14 amino acids. CDR1 and CDR2 from the germline V gene are DFQATT and SNEGSKA (reference sequence). As DNA, the CDR3 is TGCAGTGCTAGTTCCCGGGAGAGGGGAGATACGCAGTATTTT. Translating gives CSASSRERGDTQYF.

The genes are TRBV5-6 and TRBJ1-2; 8 bases align to TRBD1. This CDR3 has 13 residues. The J segment lost 7 bases and the V segment lost 6 bases, leaving 8 bases of the junction unmatched. Germline CDR1 reads SGHDT; CDR2 reads YYEEEE. This CDR3 is CASMPRTGSGYTF. CDR3 DNA: TGTGCCAGCATGCCTCGGACAGGGAGTGGCTACACCTTC.

This clonotype was recorded a few times. The J gene is TRBJ2-1, the V gene TRBV9; no definite D call. The V gene's germline CDR1 is SGDLS and CDR2 YYNGEE. CDR3 length equals 11 residues. Trimming left V 4 bases short and J 9 bases short, with 8 bases between. The CDR3 coding sequence is TGTGCCAGCAGCCCCAGGTTTGAGCAGTTCTTC. Translation: CASSPRFEQFF.

This clonotype was found many times. This chain connects TRBV7-9 to TRBJ2-7; weak D call: TRBD1 (6 bases). The V gene lost 6 bases and the J gene lost 4 bases, with 10 bases spanning the gap. The CDR3 is 12 residues long. Germline CDR1 SEHNR, CDR2 FQNEAQ (reference sequence). DNA for the CDR3: TGTGCCAGCAGTTCCAGGGGTTACGAGCAGTACTTC. It is translated as CASSSRGYEQYF.

This clonotype was detected a few times. The chain joins TRBV24-1 to TRBJ1-2; 10 bases align to TRBD1. Losses at the gene ends were 3 bases for V and 5 bases for J; bases not matched to a gene: 2. The CDR3 loop spans 14 amino acids. CDR1 is KGHDR and CDR2 is SFDVKD in the germline V gene. DNA for the CDR3: TGTGCCACCAGTGATCGGGACAGGGGATATGGCTACACCTTC. Its translation is CATSDRDRGYGYTF.

A remark on this clonotype: Germline is not matched at one junction end, which may reflect a read error. The CDR3, as DNA: TGCGGTGCTAGGAGGGGTAGCGGGGGGTTACTATACAATGAGCAGTTCTTC. As protein: CGARRGSGGLLYNEQFF. The rearrangement links TRBV20-1 to TRBJ2-1, with TRBD2 matching 10 bases. The CDR3 has 17 residues. Germline V gene sequence: CDR1 DFQATT, CDR2 SNEGSKA (reference sequence).

The chain links TRBV4-1 to TRBJ1-5; D gene uncertain. Germline values: CDR1 MGHRA, CDR2 YSYEKL. This CDR3 is built from 15 residues. The V end was cut by 0 bases, the J end by 7 bases, with 13 bases between. CDR3 nucleotide sequence: TGCGCCAGCAGCCAAGAGACCTGGGCAAGGCAGCCCCAGCATTTT. As protein: CASSQETWARQPQHF.

There are a few counts of this clonotype. The chain employs TRBV24-1 and TRBJ2-1; TRBD2 matches at 12 bases. CDR3 length equals 14 residues. The V and J ends lost 5 bases and 8 bases, in that order; junction bases with no gene match: 3. Germline V gene lookup returns CDR1 KGHDR and CDR2 SFDVKD. CDR3 region: CATSGLAGEDEQFF. DNA of the CDR3: TGTGCCACCAGTGGACTAGCGGGAGAAGATGAGCAGTTCTTC.

This clonotype was recorded at least ten times. The gene calls are TRBV12-5 and TRBJ2-5; D gene uncertain. Germline V gene sequence: CDR1 LGHNT, CDR2 FRNRAP. V was pared by 2 bases and J by 8 bases, with 21 bases between. The CDR3 runs to 16 residues. In DNA form, the CDR3 reads TGTGCTAGTGGTTTGTCTTCCTTTGGCAGCCAAGGAACCCAGTACTTC. This encodes CASGLSSFGSQGTQYF.

This clonotype was observed once. The V gene is TRBV4-2, the J gene TRBJ1-3; D is unclear. This CDR3 spans 16 amino acids. Germline V gene lookup returns CDR1 LGHNA and CDR2 YNFKEQ. V was trimmed by 0 bases and J by 4 bases, leaving 13 bases between them. In DNA form, the CDR3 reads TGTGCCAGCAGCCAAGATCCCGGGAATTCCGGAAACACCATATATTTT. It codes for CASSQDPGNSGNTIYF.

The chain carries TRBV2 and TRBJ2-1; D unresolved. Germline V gene sequence: CDR1 SNHLY, CDR2 FYNNEI. V was cut by 2 bases and J by 7 bases, with 15 bases left in between. The CDR3 loop spans 15 amino acids. As DNA, the CDR3 is TGTGCCAGCAGTGAAAACAGCCCCTTTATGAATGAGCAGTTCTTC. The encoded protein is CASSENSPFMNEQFF.

The gene calls are TRBV7-8 and TRBJ1-3, with TRBD1 matching 11 bases. The CDR3 has 16 residues. The V segment lost 2 bases and the J segment 3 bases; nucleotides outside the gene matches: 3. Germline-derived CDR1 and CDR2 are SGHVS and FQNEAQ. The chain's CDR3 is CASSLRGTGGGNTIYF. The CDR3 DNA reads as TGTGCCAGCAGCTTAAGGGGGACAGGGGGTGGAAACACCATATATTTT.

This clonotype was detected a few times. The V call is TRBV12-3 or TRBV12-4, the J call TRBJ2-7; 10 positions agree with TRBD1. The CDR3 is 15 amino acids. Trimming at V came to 4 bases and at J to 5 bases, leaving 8 bases not matched to a gene. CDR3 DNA: TGTGCCAGCAGTTCAGGCGACAGGGGGCGAGACGAGCAGTACTTC. It translates to CASSSGDRGRDEQYF.

This clonotype has a handful of counts. J is TRBJ1-6 and V is TRBV27, with D possibly matching TRBD1 (5 bases). The V gene lost 6 bases and the J gene lost 0 bases, with 18 bases spanning the gap. This CDR3 spans 18 amino acids. CDR1 is MNHEY, CDR2 SMNVEV, per germline (reference sequence). CDR3 loop: CASRTLGRLSSYNSPLHF. CDR3 nucleotide sequence: TGTGCCAGCAGGACGCTGGGACGGCTAAGCTCCTATAATTCACCCCTCCACTTT.

The sample holds a few counts of this clonotype. This sequence joins TRBV12-3 or TRBV12-4 and TRBJ2-1; no clear D. The CDR3 spans 17 residues. Trimming stripped 6 bases from V and 0 bases from J, with 18 bases between. The DNA for the CDR3 is TGTGCCAGCAGCTTATGGGAACTCCAGAGCTCCTACAATGAGCAGTTCTTC. Translation gives CASSLWELQSSYNEQFF.

V and J are TRBV7-9 and TRBJ2-5, with 11 bases lining up with TRBD1. Germline assignment: CDR1 SEHNR and CDR2 FQNEAQ (reference sequence). Germline trimming cut 6 bases from V and 11 bases from J; bases unmatched to any gene: 11. CDR3 length: 14 amino acids. CDR3: CASRGTGGNNEQYF. The DNA for the CDR3 is TGTGCCAGCAGGGGGACAGGGGGAAACAATGAGCAGTACTTC.

This chain connects TRBV29-1 to TRBJ2-7; D may correspond to TRBD1 or TRBD2 (6 bases each). Germline-derived CDR1 and CDR2 are SQVTM and ANQGSEA. Trimming left V 7 bases short and J 6 bases short, with 19 bases between. This CDR3 has 13 amino acids. CDR3 nucleotides: TGCAGCGCCCGGGACGGGGGCGGCCTCGAGCAGTACTTC. Its translation: CSARDGGGLEQYF.

This clonotype was counted between two and nine times. This chain connects TRBV5-6 to TRBJ1-2; a possible D gene is TRBD1 (6 bases). The length of the CDR3 is 13 residues. Trimming removed 7 bases from V and 2 bases from J, with 12 bases in between. Germline-derived CDR1 and CDR2 are SGHDT and YYEEEE. CDR3 sequence: CASETTGNYGYTF. In DNA, the CDR3 is TGTGCCAGCGAAACGACAGGCAACTATGGCTACACCTTC. Combining the CDR3 with reference TRBV5-6 and TRBJ1-2 gives the whole variable domain DAGVTQSPTHLIKTRGQQVTLRCSPKSGHDTVSWYQQALGQGPQFIFQYYEEEERQRGNFPDRFSGHQFPNYSSELNVNALLLGDSALYLCASETTGNYGYTFGSGTRLTVV.

A few counts support this clonotype. The V and J genes are TRBV20-1 and TRBJ2-5; 10 bases agree with TRBD1. V was pared by 7 bases and J by 5 bases, with 4 bases of the junction left unmatched. Germline CDR1 DFQATT, CDR2 SNEGSKA (reference sequence). This CDR3 spans 12 amino acids. In DNA form, the CDR3 reads TGCAGTGGACAGGGGGCGCAGGAGACCCAGTACTTC. The encoded protein is CSGQGAQETQYF.

The chain combines TRBV20-1 with TRBJ1-2; D unresolved. Germline V lookup: CDR1 DFQATT, CDR2 SNEGSKA (reference sequence). Between the trimmed V and J ends, which lost 1 base and 7 bases, there was a span of 16 bases. CDR3 length equals 14 residues. The CDR3, as DNA: TGCAGTGCTAGAGTTGGTTCCCCCGGGTTTGGCTACACCTTC. As protein: CSARVGSPGFGYTF.

This chain links TRBV12-3 or TRBV12-4 with TRBJ1-1; TRBD1 aligns across 7 bases. The CDR3 runs 13 residues. The V gene end was trimmed by 7 bases and the J gene end by 5 bases; junction bases not matched to a gene: 7. DNA for the CDR3: TGTGCCAGCAAGTCGGCAGGGGGAACTGAAGCTTTCTTT. This gives the protein CASKSAGGTEAFF.

This clonotype has more than one count but fewer than ten. J is TRBJ2-1 and V is TRBV7-8; D unclear. The CDR3 runs to 17 residues. V was shortened by 4 bases and J by 2 bases, with 18 bases between the two germline ends. Per germline, CDR1 SGHVS and CDR2 FQNEAQ. CDR3 DNA sequence: TGTGCCAGCAGCTCCTTCAACTCCCGTCTGACCTACAATGAGCAGTTCTTC. This encodes CASSSFNSRLTYNEQFF.

The CDR3 reads CASSALHGQRFYEQYF. DNA of the CDR3: TGTGCCAGCAGCGCTCTTCATGGGCAGAGATTCTACGAGCAGTACTTC. The V gene is TRBV11-2, the J gene TRBJ2-7; unclear D gene. CDR3 length: 16 residues. Germline CDR1 is SGHAT and CDR2 is FQNNGV. With 5 bases removed from V and 3 bases from J, the gap between germline ends came to 20 bases.

To note about this clonotype: Since a much larger clone is just one base distant, this may be a read error. The CDR3 DNA sequence: TGCGCCAGCAGCCAAGGTCTCGGGCTAGCGGTGAGCTCCTACGAGCAGTACTTC. It yields the protein CASSQGLGLAVSSYEQYF. The chain recombines TRBV4-1 with TRBJ2-7; TRBD2 matches 7 bases. V shed 1 base, J shed 0 bases, and the junction held 12 bases outside the gene matches. The length of the CDR3 is 18 residues. Germline V gene sequence: CDR1 MGHRA, CDR2 YSYEKL.

This clonotype has more than one count but fewer than ten. The chain has TRBV24-1 and TRBJ2-3; 7 bases match TRBD1. The CDR3 runs 17 residues. After removal of 0 bases from V and 4 bases from J, the junction contained 9 bases not matched to a gene. Germline-derived CDR1 and CDR2 are KGHDR and SFDVKD. The CDR3 DNA reads as TGTGCCACCAGTGATTTGCCGGACAGGAGGTGGGCAGATACGCAGTATTTT. Protein product: CATSDLPDRRWADTQYF.

The gene calls are TRBV20-1 and TRBJ2-5, with TRBD1 matching over 8 bases. The germline V gene has CDR1 DFQATT and CDR2 SNEGSKA (reference sequence). The CDR3 is made up of 11 amino acids. The V segment lost 7 bases and the J segment 2 bases; nucleotides outside the gene matches: 0. CDR3 sequence (DNA): TGCAGTGGACAGGGGCAAGAGACCCAGTACTTC. It translates to CSGQGQETQYF.

About this clonotype: This may stem from a read error, because a much larger clone lies one nucleotide away. The chain employs TRBV10-1 and TRBJ2-3; 7 nucleotides align to TRBD1. Germline V gives CDR1 WNHNN, CDR2 SYGVQD (reference sequence). J lost 2 bases, V lost 8 bases, and 7 bases had no gene match. This CDR3 contains 14 residues. CDR3 bases: TGCGCCAGCCCACAGGGGCGATTCACAGATACGCAGTATTTT. Amino acids: CASPQGRFTDTQYF.